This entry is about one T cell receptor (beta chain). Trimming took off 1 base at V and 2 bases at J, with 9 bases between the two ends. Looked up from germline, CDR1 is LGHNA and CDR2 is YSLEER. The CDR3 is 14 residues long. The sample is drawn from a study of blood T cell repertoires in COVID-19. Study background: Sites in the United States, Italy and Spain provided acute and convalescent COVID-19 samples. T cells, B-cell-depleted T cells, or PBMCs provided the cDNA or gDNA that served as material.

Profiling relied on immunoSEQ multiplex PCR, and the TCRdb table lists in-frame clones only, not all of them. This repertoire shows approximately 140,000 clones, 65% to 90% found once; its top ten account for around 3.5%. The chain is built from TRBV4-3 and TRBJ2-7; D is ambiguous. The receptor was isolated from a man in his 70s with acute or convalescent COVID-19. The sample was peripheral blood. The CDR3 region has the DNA TGCGCCAGCAGCCAAGGGATTGAGGCCTACGAGCAGTACTTC. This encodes CASSQGIEAYEQYF.